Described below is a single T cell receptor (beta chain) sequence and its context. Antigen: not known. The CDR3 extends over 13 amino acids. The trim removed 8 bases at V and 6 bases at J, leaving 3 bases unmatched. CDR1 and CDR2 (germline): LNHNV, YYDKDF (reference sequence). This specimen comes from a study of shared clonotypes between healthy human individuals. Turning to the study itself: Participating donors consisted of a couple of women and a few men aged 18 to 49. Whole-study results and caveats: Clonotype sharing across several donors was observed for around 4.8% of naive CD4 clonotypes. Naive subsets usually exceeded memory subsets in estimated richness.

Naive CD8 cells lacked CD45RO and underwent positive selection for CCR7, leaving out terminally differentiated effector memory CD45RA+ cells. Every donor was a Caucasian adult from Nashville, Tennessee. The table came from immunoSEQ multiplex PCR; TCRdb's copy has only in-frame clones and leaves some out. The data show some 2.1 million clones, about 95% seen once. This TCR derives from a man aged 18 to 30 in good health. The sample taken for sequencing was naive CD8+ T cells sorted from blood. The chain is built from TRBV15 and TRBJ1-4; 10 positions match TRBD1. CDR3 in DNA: TGTGCCACCGAAGGGACAGGGGATGAAAAACTGTTTTTT. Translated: CATEGTGDEKLFF.